This T cell receptor beta chain was recovered during a study of CD8 T cells in Susac syndrome. TCR beta from blood CD8+ and CD4+ T cells was sequenced. Negative isolation yielded CD4+ and CD8+ T cells, and FACS enriched TEMRA cells. This CDR3 has 15 amino acids. CDR1 and CDR2 (germline): SGHDT, YYEEEE. Germline trimming cut 3 bases from V and 4 bases from J; bases unmatched to any gene: 4. With random hexamers, reverse transcription was performed on about 0.45 to 1 ug of RNA. A multiplex approach, immunoSEQ multiplex PCR, amplified TCR beta CDR3 across 54 Vbeta and 13 Jbeta. TCRdb ran MiXCR on the immunoSEQ multiplex PCR reads and lists one entry per CDR3 protein. Among approximately 150,000 distinct CDR3 sequences, roughly 95% were seen once, and the ten largest hold more than 0.065%.

The TCR comes from a human donor in good health. The specimen was CD4+ T cells from PBMCs. The chain combines TRBV5-6 with TRBJ1-2; TRBD1 matches 12 bases. In DNA form, the CDR3 reads TGTGCCAGCAGCTGGGGGACAGGGGGCATCTATGGCTACACCTTC. Its protein product is CASSWGTGGIYGYTF.